The text below deals with one T cell receptor (beta chain). Its antigen is not known. There are 13 residues in the CDR3. Per the germline V gene, CDR1 is MNHNS and CDR2 is SASEGT. The V end was cut by 8 bases, the J end by 8 bases, with 18 bases between. The source of the sample is a study of metastatic and nonmetastatic thyroid tumors. As for the study in general: Repertoire comparison spanned blood and tumor or nodule tissue of malignant and benign thyroid patients. General study results and limits: Reportedly, malignant thyroid tumors had significantly higher TCR beta diversity than benign nodules, in blood and tumor.

Patients underwent thyroid surgery, and none had received any treatment before it. Under the authors' procedure: The distant-metastasis classifier for papillary thyroid cancer was built from CDR3 differences across clinicopathological groups. From the PCR reads, TCRdb re-called clones with MiXCR. V and J calls and clone size were set by TCRdb, not the authors. The top ten clones hold about 3% of a sample with about 52,000 clones, roughly a sixth of them seen once. The TCR comes from a female donor with papillary thyroid cancer or a benign thyroid nodule (not recorded which). Some clones in this sample may be carry-over from other donors' samples. Sequenced sample: blood. The chain joins TRBV6-1 to TRBJ1-2; D is unresolved. The CDR3 nucleotides are TGTGCCAGCTCGTTATACCTGTACAGCGGCTACACCTTC. Its translation: CASSLYLYSGYTF.